The clone carrying this T cell receptor beta chain was seen a handful of times. Germline V lookup: CDR1 SGHRS, CDR2 YFSETQ. This CDR3 is 15 amino acids long. The J segment lost 3 bases and the V segment lost 2 bases, leaving 2 bases of the junction unmatched. The entry originates in a study of blood T cell repertoires in COVID-19. Profiling relied on immunoSEQ multiplex PCR, and the TCRdb table lists in-frame clones only, not all of them. The repertoire holds approximately 46,000 clones, with about 85% as singletons. The chain recombines TRBV5-1 with TRBJ2-3; 11 nucleotides match TRBD2. This TCR derives from a man in his sixties with acute or convalescent COVID-19. Sequences were obtained from peripheral blood. In nucleotides, the CDR3 is TGCGCCAGCAGCTTACTAGCGGGAGCAACAGATACGCAGTATTTT. Its translation: CASSLLAGATDTQYF.